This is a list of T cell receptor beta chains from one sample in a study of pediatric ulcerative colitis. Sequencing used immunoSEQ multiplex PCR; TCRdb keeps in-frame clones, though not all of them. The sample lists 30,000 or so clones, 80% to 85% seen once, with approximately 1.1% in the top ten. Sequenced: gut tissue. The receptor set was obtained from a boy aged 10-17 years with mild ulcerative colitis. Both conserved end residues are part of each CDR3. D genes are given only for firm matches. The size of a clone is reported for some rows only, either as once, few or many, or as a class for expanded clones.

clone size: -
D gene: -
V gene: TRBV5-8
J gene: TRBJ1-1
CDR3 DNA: TGTGCCAGCAGCTTGCCAGGGGCGAACACTGAAGCTTTCTTT
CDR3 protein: CASSLPGANTEAFF

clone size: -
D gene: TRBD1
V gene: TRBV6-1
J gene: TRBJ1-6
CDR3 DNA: TGTGCCAGCAGTGGGGACAGGGGGCTTCGGTCACCCCTCCACTTT
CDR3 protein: CASSGDRGLRSPLHF

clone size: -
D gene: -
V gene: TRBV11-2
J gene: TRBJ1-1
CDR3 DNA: TGTGCCAGCAGCTTTCCCTCGGACACTGAAGCTTTCTTT
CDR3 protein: CASSFPSDTEAFF

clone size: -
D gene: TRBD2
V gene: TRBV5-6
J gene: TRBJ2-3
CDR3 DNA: TGTGCCAGCAGCTTGATCCCGCGTAGCGGGGGGACAGATACGCAGTATTTT
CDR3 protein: CASSLIPRSGGTDTQYF

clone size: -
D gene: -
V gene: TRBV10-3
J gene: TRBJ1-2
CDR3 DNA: TGTGCCATCAGCGAGAATGAGCAGGGGAGTGGCTACACCTTC
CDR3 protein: CAISENEQGSGYTF

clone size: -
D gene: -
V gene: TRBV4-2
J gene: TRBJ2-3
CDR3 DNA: TGTGCCAGCAGCCAAGGTAGATACACAGATACGCAGTATTTT
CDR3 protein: CASSQGRYTDTQYF

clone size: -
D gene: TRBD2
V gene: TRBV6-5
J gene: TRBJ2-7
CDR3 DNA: TGTGCCAGCAGCCCTGGACTAGCGGGGTACGAGCAGTACTTC
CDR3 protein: CASSPGLAGYEQYF

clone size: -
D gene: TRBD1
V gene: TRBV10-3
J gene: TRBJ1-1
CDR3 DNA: TGTGCCACGCGGACAGGGACGAACACTGAAGCTTTCTTT
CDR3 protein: CATRTGTNTEAFF

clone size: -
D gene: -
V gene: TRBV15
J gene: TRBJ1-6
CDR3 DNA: TGTGCCACCAGCAGAGCGGGAAACTATAATTCACCCCTCCACTTT
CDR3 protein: CATSRAGNYNSPLHF

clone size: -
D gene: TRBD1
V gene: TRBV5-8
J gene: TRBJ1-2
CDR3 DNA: TGTGCCAGCAGCCGGACAGGTCCAAACTATGGCTACACCTTC
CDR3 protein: CASSRTGPNYGYTF

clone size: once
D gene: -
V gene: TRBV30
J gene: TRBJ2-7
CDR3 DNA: TGTGCCTGGAGGGCGGACAGCACCTACGAGCAGTACTTC
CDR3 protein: CAWRADSTYEQYF

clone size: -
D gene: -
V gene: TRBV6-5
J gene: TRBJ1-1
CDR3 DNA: TGTGCCAGCAGTAAACAGGGAAGGGACACTGAAGCTTTCTTT
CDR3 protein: CASSKQGRDTEAFF

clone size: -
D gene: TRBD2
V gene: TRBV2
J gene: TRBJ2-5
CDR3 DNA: TGTGCCAGCAGTCTAGCGGGGGTTTGGCAAGAGACCCAGTACTTC
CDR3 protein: CASSLAGVWQETQYF

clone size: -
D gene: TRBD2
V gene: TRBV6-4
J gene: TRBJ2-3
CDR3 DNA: TGTGCCAGCAGTGAGGGACTAGCGGGGCCAGATACGCAGTATTTT
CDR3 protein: CASSEGLAGPDTQYF

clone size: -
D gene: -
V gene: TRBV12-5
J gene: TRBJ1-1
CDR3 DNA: TGTGCTAGTGGTTTGGTTGGCTTTGGGCAGGGTGGGGGCACTGAAGCTTTCTTT
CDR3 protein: CASGLVGFGQGGGTEAFF

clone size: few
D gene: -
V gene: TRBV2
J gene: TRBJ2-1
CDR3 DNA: TGTGCCAGCAGTGGCGAGGGTCGGGATGAGCAGTTCTTC
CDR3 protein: CASSGEGRDEQFF

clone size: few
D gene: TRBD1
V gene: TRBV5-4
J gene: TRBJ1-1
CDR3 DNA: TGTGCCAGCAGCCCTAAATTGGGACAGCCAAACACTGAAGCTTTCTTT
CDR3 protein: CASSPKLGQPNTEAFF

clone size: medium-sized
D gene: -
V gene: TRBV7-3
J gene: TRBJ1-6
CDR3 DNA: TGTGCCAGCAGCTTAAGGCACGGGGGGCAATCACCCCTCCACTTT
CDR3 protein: CASSLRHGGQSPLHF

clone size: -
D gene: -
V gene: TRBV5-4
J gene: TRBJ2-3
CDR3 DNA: TGTGCCAGCAGCTTGGCCCGCGTTAGCTTCACAGATACGCAGTATTTT
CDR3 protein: CASSLARVSFTDTQYF

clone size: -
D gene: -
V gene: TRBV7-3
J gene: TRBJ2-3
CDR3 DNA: TGTGCCAGCAGCTTATCTGCGACCCTAGATACGCAGTATTTT
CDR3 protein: CASSLSATLDTQYF

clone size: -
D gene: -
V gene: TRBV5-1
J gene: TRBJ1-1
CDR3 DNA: TGCGCCAGCAGGGGGGGGGCGAGCACTGAAGCTTTCTTT
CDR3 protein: CASRGGASTEAFF

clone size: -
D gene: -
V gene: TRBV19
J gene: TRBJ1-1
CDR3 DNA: TGTGCCAGTAGTGAGACAGGTATGATGAACACTGAAGCTTTCTTT
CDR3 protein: CASSETGMMNTEAFF

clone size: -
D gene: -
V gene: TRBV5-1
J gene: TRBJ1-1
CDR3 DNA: TGCGCCAGCAGCTGGGGACTCCCGAACACTGAAGCTTTCTTT
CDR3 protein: CASSWGLPNTEAFF

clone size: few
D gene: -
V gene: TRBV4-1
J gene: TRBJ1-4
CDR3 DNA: TGCGCCAGCAGCTTGGGCCCCGTTGAAAAACTGTTTTTT
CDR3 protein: CASSLGPVEKLFF

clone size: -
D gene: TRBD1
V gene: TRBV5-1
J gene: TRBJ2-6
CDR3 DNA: TGCGCCAGCAGCAAGGACAGGCTGAGTTCTGGGGCCAACGTCCTGACTTTC
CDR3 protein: CASSKDRLSSGANVLTF

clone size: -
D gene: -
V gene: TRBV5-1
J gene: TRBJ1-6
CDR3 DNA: TGCGCCAGCAGCTACAGGTTAGATTCACCCCTCCACTTT
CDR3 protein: CASSYRLDSPLHF

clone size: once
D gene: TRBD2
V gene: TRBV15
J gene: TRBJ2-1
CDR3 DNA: TGTGCCACCAGCCGGTCGGGGGGGAGTCCTCCCTACAATGAGCAGTTCTTC
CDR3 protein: CATSRSGGSPPYNEQFF

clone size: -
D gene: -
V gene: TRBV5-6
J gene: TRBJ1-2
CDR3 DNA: TGTGCCAGCAGCTTGGAACTCCTTGGCGACTATGGCTACACCTTC
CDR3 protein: CASSLELLGDYGYTF

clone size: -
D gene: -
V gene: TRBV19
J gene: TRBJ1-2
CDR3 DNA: TGTGCCAGTAAACGGCACAGTGCTAACTATGGCTACACCTTC
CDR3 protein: CASKRHSANYGYTF

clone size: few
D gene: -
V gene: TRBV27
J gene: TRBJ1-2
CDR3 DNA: TGTGCCAGCAGTTCCTGGTCCGGAGGCTACACCTTC
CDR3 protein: CASSSWSGGYTF

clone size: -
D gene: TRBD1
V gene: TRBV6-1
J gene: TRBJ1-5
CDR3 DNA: TGTGCCAGCAGTGAGATTTCAGGGGGCTATCAGCCCCAGCATTTT
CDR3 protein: CASSEISGGYQPQHF

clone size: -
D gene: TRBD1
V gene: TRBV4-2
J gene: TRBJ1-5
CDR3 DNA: TGTGCCAGCAGTCGGAACCAGGGGGTGGATCAGCCCCAGCATTTT
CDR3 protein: CASSRNQGVDQPQHF

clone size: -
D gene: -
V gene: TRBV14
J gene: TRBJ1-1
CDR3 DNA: TGTGCCAGCAGCCGTTCCCTGAAGGCCAACACTGAAGCTTTCTTT
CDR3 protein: CASSRSLKANTEAFF

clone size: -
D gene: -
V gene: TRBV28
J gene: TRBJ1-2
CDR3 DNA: TGTGCCAGCAGCCCTCGCCCGAACTATGGCTACACCTTC
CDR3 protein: CASSPRPNYGYTF

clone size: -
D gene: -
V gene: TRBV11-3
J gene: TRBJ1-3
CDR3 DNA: TGTGCCAGCAGCTCCCGATCAAACACCATATATTTT
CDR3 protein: CASSSRSNTIYF

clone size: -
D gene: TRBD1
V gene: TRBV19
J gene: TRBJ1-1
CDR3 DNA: TGTGCCAGTAGTATTTTCGCTTCCGGGACAGGGACCACTGAAGCTTTCTTT
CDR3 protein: CASSIFASGTGTTEAFF

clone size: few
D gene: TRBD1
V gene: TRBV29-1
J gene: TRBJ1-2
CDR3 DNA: TGCAGCGTCGCACGACAGGGGAAGGGCCACGCCTATGGCTACACCTTC
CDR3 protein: CSVARQGKGHAYGYTF

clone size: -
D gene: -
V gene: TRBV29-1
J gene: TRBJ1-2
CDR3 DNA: TGCAGCGTTGGGGAGAGAAACTATGGCTACACCTTC
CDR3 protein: CSVGERNYGYTF

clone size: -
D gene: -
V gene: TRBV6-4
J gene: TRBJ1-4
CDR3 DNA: TGTGTCTCCGGGCGTGAGGAAAGGCTTTACGAAAAACTGTTTTTT
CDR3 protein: CVSGREERLYEKLFF

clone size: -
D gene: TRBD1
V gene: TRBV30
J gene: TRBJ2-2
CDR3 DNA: TGTGCCTGGAGTAGATCGAGGACAGGGAAGACCGGGGAGCTGTTTTTT
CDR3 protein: CAWSRSRTGKTGELFF

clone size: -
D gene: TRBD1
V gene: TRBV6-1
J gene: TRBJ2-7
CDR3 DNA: TGTGCCAGCAGTGGACAGGGTCAAGGCTACGAGCAGTACTTC
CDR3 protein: CASSGQGQGYEQYF

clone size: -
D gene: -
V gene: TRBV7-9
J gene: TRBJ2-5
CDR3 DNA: TGTGCCAGCAGCTCATCTGGGGGCCCGGAGACCCAGTACTTC
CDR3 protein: CASSSSGGPETQYF

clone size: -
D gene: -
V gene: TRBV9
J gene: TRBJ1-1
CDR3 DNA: TGTGCCAGCAGCCCGACCGTGGGTCGGGAAGCTTTCTTT
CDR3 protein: CASSPTVGREAFF

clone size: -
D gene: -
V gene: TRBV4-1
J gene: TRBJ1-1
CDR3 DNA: TGCGCCAGCAGCCCCTCGTCGATGGGGGTTAACGCAGTTTCAGCTTTCTTT
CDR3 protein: CASSPSSMGVNAVSAFF

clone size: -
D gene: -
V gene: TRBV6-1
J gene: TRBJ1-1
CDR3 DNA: TGTGGGACCGGGTTCGGCACTGAAGCTTTCTTT
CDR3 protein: CGTGFGTEAFF

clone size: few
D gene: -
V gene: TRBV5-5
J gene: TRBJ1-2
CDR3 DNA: TGTGCCAGCAGCTTTTGGCGCTATGGCTACACCTTC
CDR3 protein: CASSFWRYGYTF

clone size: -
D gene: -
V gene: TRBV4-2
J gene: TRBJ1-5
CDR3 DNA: TGTGCCAGCAGCCAAGATAATCAGCCCCAGCATTTT
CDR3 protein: CASSQDNQPQHF

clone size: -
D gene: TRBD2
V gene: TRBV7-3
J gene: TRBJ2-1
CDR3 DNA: TGTGCCAGCAGCTTACAAGCGGGGGACCACAATGAGCAGTTCTTC
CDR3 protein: CASSLQAGDHNEQFF

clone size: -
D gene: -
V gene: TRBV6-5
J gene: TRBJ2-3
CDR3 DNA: TGTGCCAGCAGCTATTACAGCACAGATACGCAGTATTTT
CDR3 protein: CASSYYSTDTQYF

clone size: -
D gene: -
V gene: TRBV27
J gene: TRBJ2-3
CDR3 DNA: TGTGCCAGCAGTTTTCTACAGGTTTCCACAGATACGCAGTATTTT
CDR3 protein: CASSFLQVSTDTQYF

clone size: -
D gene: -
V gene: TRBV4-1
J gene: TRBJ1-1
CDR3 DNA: TGCGCCAGCAGCCAAGAACAGGTCCAAAGGGAAGCTTTCTTT
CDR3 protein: CASSQEQVQREAFF

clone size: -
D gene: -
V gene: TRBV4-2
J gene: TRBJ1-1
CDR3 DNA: TGTGCCAGCAGCCAGAAAGCGAAAACTGAAGCTTTCTTT
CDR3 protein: CASSQKAKTEAFF

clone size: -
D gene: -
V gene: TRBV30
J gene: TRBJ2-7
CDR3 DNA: TGTGCCTGGAGTGTACGGGGCCTCCGCTACGAGCAGTACTTC
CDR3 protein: CAWSVRGLRYEQYF

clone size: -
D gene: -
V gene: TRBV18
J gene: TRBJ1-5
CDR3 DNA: TGTGCCAGCTCACCATGGATGGATCAGCCCCAGCATTTT
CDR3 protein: CASSPWMDQPQHF

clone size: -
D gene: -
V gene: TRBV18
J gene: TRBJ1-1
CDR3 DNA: TGTGCCAGCTCACCACTATTACGGGAGCGCCGGCAAGCTTTCTTT
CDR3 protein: CASSPLLRERRQAFF